The subject of this entry is one T cell receptor (beta chain). The target antigen is unknown. The trim removed 6 bases at V and 3 bases at J, leaving 8 bases unmatched. Germline values: CDR1 MNHNY, CDR2 SVGAGI (reference sequence). The CDR3 has 14 amino acids. The sample originates from a study of shared clonotypes between healthy human individuals. Turning to the study itself: Participating donors consisted of two women and a few men aged 18 to 49. Study-level findings and limits: As a rule, naive subsets had a larger estimated richness than memory subsets.

The table came from immunoSEQ multiplex PCR; TCRdb's copy has only in-frame clones and leaves some out. The sample lists 2 million to 2.5 million clones; 80% to 95% were seen once. What was sequenced was naive CD4+ T cells from PBMCs. Subset denoted: CD45RA+ positively selected. The receptor was derived from a man between 18 and 29 years old in good health. Some clones in this sample may be carry-over from other donors' samples. The rearrangement uses TRBV6-6 and TRBJ2-7; 7 bases match TRBD2. CDR3 nucleotides: TGTGCCAGCAGCTTAGCGGGCGGTCGCTACGAGCAGTACTTC. Translating gives CASSLAGGRYEQYF.